The source of this TCR beta chain is a study of blood T cell repertoires in COVID-19. About the research overall: Whether acute or convalescent, the COVID-19 samples came from the United States, Italy and Spain. Sources were T cells, B-cell-depleted T cells, or PBMCs; the material itself was cDNA or gDNA.

In the original workflow: By means of reference gene primer amplification, nucleated cell counts were estimated. The data were produced by immunoSEQ multiplex PCR, yet TCRdb's version contains in-frame clones alone and is incomplete. From that table come the V and J calls and clone size; the DNA was used to work out D and trimming. The repertoire has about 90,000 clones, 80% of them found once; the top ten carry under 13%. Germline V CDR1 and CDR2: MGHRA, YSYEKL. The CDR3 contains 16 residues. With V trimmed by 0 bases and J by 4 bases, 7 bases remained unmatched. The clonotype originates from a woman in her seventies with acute or convalescent COVID-19. The chain carries TRBV4-1 and TRBJ2-7, with 9 positions matching TRBD1. Specimen: peripheral blood. The CDR3 is CASSQDAGTGMYEQYF. The CDR3 DNA follows: TGCGCCAGCAGCCAAGATGCAGGGACAGGGATGTACGAGCAGTACTTC.